A single sample gave rise to the 13 T cell receptor beta chains below, sequenced in a study of blood T cell repertoires in COVID-19. Profiled with immunoSEQ multiplex PCR; TCRdb holds only in-frame clones, not every one. The sample records some 90,000 clones, roughly 85% being singletons. Material: peripheral blood. All receptors derive from a human donor in a cohort sampled during active COVID-19.

The chain carries TRBV7-3 and TRBJ1-1; 9 bases are shared with TRBD1. The germline CDR1 and CDR2 sequences are SGHTA and FQGTGA. The CDR3 spans 16 residues. The ends lost 5 bases at V and 2 bases at J; junction bases unmatched: 9. Here the CDR3 reads CASSPRTGATNTEAFF. The CDR3 region has the DNA TGTGCCAGCAGCCCCAGGACAGGGGCGACTAACACTGAAGCTTTCTTT.

The chain is built from TRBV2 and TRBJ1-4, with 9 bases identical to TRBD1. Germline V gene sequence: CDR1 SNHLY, CDR2 FYNNEI. The CDR3 totals 18 residues. J lost 8 bases, V lost 3 bases, and 16 bases had no gene match. DNA of the CDR3: TGTGCCAGCAGTGAGCTAAGACCGGACAGGGGACTTGCGGAAAAACTGTTTTTT. Protein: CASSELRPDRGLAEKLFF.

V is TRBV28 and J is TRBJ2-7, with 9 nucleotides matching TRBD2. Trimming cost V 2 bases and J 4 bases; bases outside gene matches: 12. The CDR3 has 17 residues. The V gene's germline CDR1 is MDHEN and CDR2 SYDVKM. CDR3 region: CASSLVFAGGGAYEQYF. The DNA of the CDR3 is TGTGCCAGCAGTTTAGTTTTCGCGGGAGGGGGTGCATACGAGCAGTACTTC.

This chain links TRBV11-2 with TRBJ2-7, with D perhaps matching TRBD1 (5 bases). The CDR3 consists of 15 residues. With 1 base removed from V and 3 bases from J, the gap between germline ends came to 13 bases. Germline assignment: CDR1 SGHAT and CDR2 FQNNGV. The CDR3 loop reads CASSLGGFDSYEQYF. DNA of the CDR3: TGTGCCAGCAGCTTAGGGGGATTTGACAGCTACGAGCAGTACTTC.

The genes are TRBV3-1 (or the pseudogene TRBV3-2) and TRBJ2-4; D is ambiguous. The V end was cut by 0 bases, the J end by 3 bases, with 3 bases between. CDR3 length: 13 amino acids. CDR1 is LGHDT and CDR2 is YNNKEL in the germline V gene (reference sequence). The CDR3 DNA reads TGTGCCAGCAGCCAAGATCACAAAAACATTCAGTACTTC. This translates into CASSQDHKNIQYF.

This clone was observed a few times. Other DNA sequences in this specimen translate into the identical CDR3. The rearrangement uses TRBV4-2 and TRBJ2-7, with 10 bases fitting TRBD1. This CDR3 contains 15 residues. CDR1 and CDR2 (germline): LGHNA, YNFKEQ. The V segment lost 4 bases and the J segment 0 bases; nucleotides outside the gene matches: 3. The CDR3 DNA reads as TGTGCCAGCAGCCCGGGACAGGGGAGCTCCTACGAGCAGTACTTC. Its protein product is CASSPGQGSSYEQYF.

This chain joins TRBV6-5 and TRBJ1-1; the D is unclear. From germline, CDR1 is MNHEY and CDR2 SVGAGI. The CDR3 sequence is 15 residues long. V shed 2 bases and J shed 0 bases, with 10 bases lying between them. As DNA, the CDR3 is TGTGCCAGCAGTTACAGGGCGGGCATGAACACTGAAGCTTTCTTT. This sequence encodes CASSYRAGMNTEAFF.

V gene TRBV5-6 combines with J gene TRBJ2-3, with 11 bases lining up with TRBD2. This CDR3 contains 17 residues. Germline trimming cut 0 bases from V and 5 bases from J; bases unmatched to any gene: 8. Germline V gene lookup returns CDR1 SGHDT and CDR2 YYEEEE. The CDR3 region has the DNA TGTGCCAGCAGCTTGGGGTCCGGGACTAGCGGCCAAGATACGCAGTATTTT. Protein: CASSLGSGTSGQDTQYF. Complete variable domain (other parts from reference TRBV5-6 and TRBJ2-3): DAGVTQSPTHLIKTRGQQVTLRCSPKSGHDTVSWYQQALGQGPQFIFQYYEEEERQRGNFPDRFSGHQFPNYSSELNVNALLLGDSALYLCASSLGSGTSGQDTQYFGPGTRLTVL.

The rearrangement links TRBV10-3 to TRBJ1-1, with D perhaps TRBD1 (5 bases). The CDR3 has 16 residues. V was clipped by 6 bases and J by 5 bases, with 22 bases between them. In germline, CDR1 is ENHRY, CDR2 SYGVKD. For the CDR3, the DNA is TGTGCCATCAGCCTAGGAAGGGACTCCGGGGGGACTGAAGCTTTCTTT. Translated: CAISLGRDSGGTEAFF.

This rearrangement joins TRBV5-6 to TRBJ2-1; 8 bases line up with TRBD1. J lost 7 bases, V lost 5 bases, and 11 bases had no gene match. CDR3 length: 15 amino acids. Germline CDR1 reads SGHDT; CDR2 reads YYEEEE. CDR3 nucleotides: TGTGCCAGCAGTGGGTTGGACAGGGAGGCGAATGAGCAGTTCTTC. Amino acid sequence: CASSGLDREANEQFF.

In its sample, this clone was seen once. For the CDR3, the DNA is TGCGCCAGCACCAGGGGCACGCAGGCTAATGAAAAACTGTTTTTT. It translates to CASTRGTQANEKLFF. The genes are TRBV5-1 and TRBJ1-4; D is possibly TRBD1 (6 bases). V shed 6 bases and J shed 3 bases, with 15 bases lying between them. The CDR3 covers 15 residues. Germline-derived CDR1 and CDR2 are SGHRS and YFSETQ.

DNA of the CDR3: TGTGCCAGCAGCAAGACTCAAATGGCCCAAGAGACCCAGTACTTC. Translation gives CASSKTQMAQETQYF. The gene calls are TRBV5-4 and TRBJ2-5, with D hard to call. The CDR3 extends over 15 amino acids. V was clipped by 4 bases and J by 1 base, with 14 bases between them. The germline V gene encodes CDR1 SGHNT and CDR2 YYREEE (reference sequence).

This clone occurred a few times. This sequence joins TRBV30 and TRBJ1-2; 8 bases map to TRBD1. The CDR3 spans 12 residues. Germline CDR1 reads GTSNPN; CDR2 reads SVGIG (reference sequence). V lost 1 base and J lost 7; bases outside the gene matches: 2. CDR3 in DNA: TGTGCCTGGAGTGCAGGGGGCCTTGGCTACACCTTC. Translation gives CAWSAGGLGYTF.